This T cell receptor (beta chain) was obtained from a study of post-analysis software for immune sequencing data. Study conclusions and caveats: A significant reduction in normalized Chao1 diversity was observed in multiple sclerosis patients versus controls. When patients were compared with controls, about 5 TRBV segments were more frequent, TRBV5-6, TRBV5-1 and TRBV20-1 among them.

Remarks on this clonotype: What it recognizes is unknown.

The germline gives CDR1 MDHEN, CDR2 SYDVKM. The CDR3 loop spans 16 amino acids. The V gene lost 6 bases and the J gene lost 4 bases, with 20 bases spanning the gap. Built from TCR beta cDNA, the libraries had unique molecular identifiers in them. One entry per CDR3 protein, called by TCRdb with MiXCR from the PCR reads. The sample carries about 460,000 distinct CDR3 sequences, under 55% recorded once. The V gene is TRBV28, the J gene TRBJ2-3; perhaps TRBD2 as D (6 bases). The sample consisted of blood. This receptor was obtained from a girl between 10 and 17 years old with multiple sclerosis. The CDR3: CASSISGSTGADTQYF. The DNA for the CDR3 is TGTGCCAGCAGCATATCGGGTTCAACGGGAGCAGATACGCAGTATTTT.